This T cell receptor beta chain comes out of a study of vaccination and CD4 T cells after COVID-19. Oncomine TCR Beta short-read sequencing was applied to DNA from cultured CD4+ T cells. TCRdb processed the PCR reads anew with MiXCR; each CDR3 protein has one entry. The data contain some 13,000 distinct CDR3 sequences, 35% of them singletons. Treatment given: approximately nine-day PBMC culture with coronavirus spike peptide pools or control peptides (ViraFEST assay). With peptide pools, ViraFEST first expanded antigen-specific T cells and afterwards sequenced their TCRs. Cell culture was performed with roughly 1.8 million PBMCs per well in the presence of about 9.1 IU/ml IL-2 and about 9.4 ug/ml peptide pools. Trimming at V came to 0 bases and at J to 9 bases, leaving 4 bases not matched to a gene. The CDR3 covers 13 residues. CDR1 is DFQATT and CDR2 is SNEGSKA in the germline V gene (reference sequence).

This clonotype was counted only a few times. Its antigen is as yet unknown. V and J are TRBV20-1 and TRBJ2-1, with TRBD2 matching 8 bases. The sequenced sample consisted of CD4+ T cells from blood, cultured in vitro. This receptor was obtained from a human donor who had recovered from COVID-19. CDR3 residues: CSARDLSGTEQFF. In nucleotides, the CDR3 is TGCAGTGCTAGAGACCTTAGCGGGACTGAGCAGTTCTTC.